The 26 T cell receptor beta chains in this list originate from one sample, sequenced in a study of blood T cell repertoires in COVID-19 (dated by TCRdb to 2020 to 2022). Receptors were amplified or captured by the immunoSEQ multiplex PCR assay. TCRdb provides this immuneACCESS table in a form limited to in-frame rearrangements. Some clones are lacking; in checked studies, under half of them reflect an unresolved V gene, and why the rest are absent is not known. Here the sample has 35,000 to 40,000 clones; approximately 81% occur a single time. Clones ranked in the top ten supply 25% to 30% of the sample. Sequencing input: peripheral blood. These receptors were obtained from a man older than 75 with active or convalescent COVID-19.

The CDR3 here is CATSVGSDNEKLFF. CDR3 DNA: TGTGCCACCAGCGTAGGCTCGGACAACGAAAAACTGTTTTTT. This chain links TRBV15 with TRBJ1-4; TRBD1 might be the D (5 bases). CDR3 length equals 14 residues. In germline, CDR1 is LNHNV, CDR2 YYDKDF (reference sequence). V lost 5 bases and J lost 8, with 15 bases in between.

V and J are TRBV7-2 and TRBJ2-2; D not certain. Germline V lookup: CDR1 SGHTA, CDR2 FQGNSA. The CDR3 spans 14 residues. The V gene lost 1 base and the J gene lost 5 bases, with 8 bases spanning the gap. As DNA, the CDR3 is TGTGCCAGCAGCTTAGGAGGTTTTACCGGGGAGCTGTTTTTT. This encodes CASSLGGFTGELFF.

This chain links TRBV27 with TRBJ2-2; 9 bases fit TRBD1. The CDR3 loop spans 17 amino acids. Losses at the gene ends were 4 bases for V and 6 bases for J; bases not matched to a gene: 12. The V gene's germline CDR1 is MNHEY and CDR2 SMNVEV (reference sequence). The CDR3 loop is CASSSGGTGWGAGELFF. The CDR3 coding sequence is TGTGCCAGCAGTTCAGGGGGGACAGGGTGGGGAGCCGGGGAGCTGTTTTTT.

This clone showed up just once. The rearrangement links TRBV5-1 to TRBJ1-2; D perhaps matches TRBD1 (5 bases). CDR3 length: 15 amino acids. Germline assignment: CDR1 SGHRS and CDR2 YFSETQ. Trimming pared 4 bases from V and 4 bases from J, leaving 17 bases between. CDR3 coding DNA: TGCGCCAGCAGCCAAGGGACTGAGACGCCCTATGGCTACACCTTC. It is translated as CASSQGTETPYGYTF.

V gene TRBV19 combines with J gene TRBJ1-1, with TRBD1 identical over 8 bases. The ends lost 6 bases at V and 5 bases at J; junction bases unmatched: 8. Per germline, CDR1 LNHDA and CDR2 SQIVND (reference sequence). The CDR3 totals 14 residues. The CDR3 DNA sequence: TGTGCCAGTAGACAGGGGGGGCTGGGGACTGAAGCTTTCTTT. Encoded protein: CASRQGGLGTEAFF.

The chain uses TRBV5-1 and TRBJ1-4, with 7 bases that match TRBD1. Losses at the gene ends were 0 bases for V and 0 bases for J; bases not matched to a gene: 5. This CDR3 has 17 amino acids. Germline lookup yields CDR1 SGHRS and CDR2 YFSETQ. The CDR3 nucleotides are TGCGCCAGCAGCTTGGGAGGGGGCTCCGCAACTAATGAAAAACTGTTTTTT. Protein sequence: CASSLGGGSATNEKLFF.

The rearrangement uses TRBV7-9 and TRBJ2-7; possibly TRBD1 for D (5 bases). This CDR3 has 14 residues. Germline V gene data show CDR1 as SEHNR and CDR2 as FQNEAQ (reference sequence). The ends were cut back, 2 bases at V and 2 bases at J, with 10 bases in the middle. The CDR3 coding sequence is TGTGCCAGCAGCTTATCGGAGACAGCCTACGAGCAGTACTTC. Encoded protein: CASSLSETAYEQYF.

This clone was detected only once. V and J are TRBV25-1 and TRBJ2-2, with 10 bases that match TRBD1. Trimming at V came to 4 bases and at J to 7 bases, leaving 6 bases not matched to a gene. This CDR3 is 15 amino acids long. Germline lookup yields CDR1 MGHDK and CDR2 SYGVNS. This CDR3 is CASSGDRGLYGELFF. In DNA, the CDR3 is TGTGCCAGCAGTGGTGACAGGGGGCTTTACGGGGAGCTGTTTTTT.

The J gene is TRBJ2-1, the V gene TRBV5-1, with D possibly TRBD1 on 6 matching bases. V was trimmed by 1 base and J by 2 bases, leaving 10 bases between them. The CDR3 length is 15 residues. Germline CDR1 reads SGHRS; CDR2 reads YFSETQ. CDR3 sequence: CASSLQGQTYNEQFF. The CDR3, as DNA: TGCGCCAGCAGCTTGCAGGGGCAGACCTACAATGAGCAGTTCTTC.

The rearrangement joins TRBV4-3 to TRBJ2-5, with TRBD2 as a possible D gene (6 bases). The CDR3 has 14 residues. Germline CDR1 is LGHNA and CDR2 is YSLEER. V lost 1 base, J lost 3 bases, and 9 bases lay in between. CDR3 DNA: TGCGCCAGCAGCCAAGGTGGAGGGAAAGAGACCCAGTACTTC. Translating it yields CASSQGGGKETQYF.

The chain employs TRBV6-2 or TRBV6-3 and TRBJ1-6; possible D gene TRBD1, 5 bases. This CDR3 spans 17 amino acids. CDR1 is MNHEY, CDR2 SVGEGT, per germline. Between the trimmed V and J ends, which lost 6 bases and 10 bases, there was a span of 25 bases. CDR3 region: CASSILSSGLGGSPLHF. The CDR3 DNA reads TGTGCCAGCAGCATACTATCGTCGGGACTGGGAGGGTCACCCCTCCACTTT.

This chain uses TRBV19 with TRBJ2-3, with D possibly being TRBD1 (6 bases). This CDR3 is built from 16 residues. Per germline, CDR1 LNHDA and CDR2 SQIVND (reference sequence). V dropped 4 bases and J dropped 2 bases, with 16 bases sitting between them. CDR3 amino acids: CASSTVGQYFTDTQYF. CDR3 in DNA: TGTGCCAGTAGTACCGTCGGACAGTACTTCACAGATACGCAGTATTTT.

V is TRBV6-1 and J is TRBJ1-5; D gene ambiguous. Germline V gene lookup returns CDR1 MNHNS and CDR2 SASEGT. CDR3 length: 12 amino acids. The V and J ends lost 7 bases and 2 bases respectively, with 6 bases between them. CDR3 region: CASTRGNQPQHF. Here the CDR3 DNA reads TGTGCCAGCACCCGTGGCAATCAGCCCCAGCATTTT.

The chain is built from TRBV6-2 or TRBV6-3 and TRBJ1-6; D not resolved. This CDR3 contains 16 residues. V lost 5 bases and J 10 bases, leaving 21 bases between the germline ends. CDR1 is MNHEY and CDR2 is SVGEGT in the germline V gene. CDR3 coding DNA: TGTGCCAGCAGTAGTCCAGGCGTGAGAAGTGGGTCACCCCTCCACTTT. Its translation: CASSSPGVRSGSPLHF.

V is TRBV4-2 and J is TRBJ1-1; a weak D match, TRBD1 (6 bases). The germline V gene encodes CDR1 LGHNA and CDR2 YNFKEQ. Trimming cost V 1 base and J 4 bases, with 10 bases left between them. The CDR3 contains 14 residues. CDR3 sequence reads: CASSQGGQSTEAFF. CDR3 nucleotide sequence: TGTGCCAGCAGCCAAGGGGGGCAGTCCACTGAAGCTTTCTTT.

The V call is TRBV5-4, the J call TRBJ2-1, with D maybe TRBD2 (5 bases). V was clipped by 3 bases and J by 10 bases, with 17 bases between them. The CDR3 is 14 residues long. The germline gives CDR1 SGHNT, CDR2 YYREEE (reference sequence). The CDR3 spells CASSSPGPSLEQFF. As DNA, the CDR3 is TGTGCCAGCAGCTCCCCTGGGCCTAGCCTCGAGCAGTTCTTC.

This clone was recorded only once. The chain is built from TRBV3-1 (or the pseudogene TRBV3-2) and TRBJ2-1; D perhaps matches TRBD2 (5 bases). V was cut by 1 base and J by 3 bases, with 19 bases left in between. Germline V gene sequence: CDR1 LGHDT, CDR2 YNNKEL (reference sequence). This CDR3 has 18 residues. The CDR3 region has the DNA TGTGCCAGCAGCCAAGGGACTCCTTCCCGACCCGACTACAATGAGCAGTTCTTC. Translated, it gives CASSQGTPSRPDYNEQFF.

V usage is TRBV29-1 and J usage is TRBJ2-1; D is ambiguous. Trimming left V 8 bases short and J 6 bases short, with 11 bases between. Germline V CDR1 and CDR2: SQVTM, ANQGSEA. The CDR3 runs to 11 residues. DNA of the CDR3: TGCAGCACCCGGGTGGTCAATGAGCAGTTCTTC. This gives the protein CSTRVVNEQFF.

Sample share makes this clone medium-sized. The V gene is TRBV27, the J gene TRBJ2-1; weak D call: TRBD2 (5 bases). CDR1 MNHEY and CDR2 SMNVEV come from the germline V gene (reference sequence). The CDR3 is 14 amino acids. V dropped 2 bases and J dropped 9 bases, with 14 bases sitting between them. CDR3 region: CASSLGSSPTEQFF. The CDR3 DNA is TGTGCCAGCAGTTTAGGGTCTAGCCCCACTGAGCAGTTCTTC.

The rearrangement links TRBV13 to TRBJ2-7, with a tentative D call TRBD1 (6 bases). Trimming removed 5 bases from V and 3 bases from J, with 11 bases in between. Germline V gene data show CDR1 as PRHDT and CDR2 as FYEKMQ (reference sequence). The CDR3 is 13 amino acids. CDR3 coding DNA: TGTGCCAGCAGCCGGGACAACAACTACGAGCAGTACTTC. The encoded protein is CASSRDNNYEQYF.

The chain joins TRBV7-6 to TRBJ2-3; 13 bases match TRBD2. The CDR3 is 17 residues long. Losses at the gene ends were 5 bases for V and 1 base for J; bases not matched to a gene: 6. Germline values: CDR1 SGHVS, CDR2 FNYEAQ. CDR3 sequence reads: CASSKGLAGAGTDTQYF. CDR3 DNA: TGTGCCAGCAGCAAAGGACTAGCGGGGGCTGGCACAGATACGCAGTATTTT.

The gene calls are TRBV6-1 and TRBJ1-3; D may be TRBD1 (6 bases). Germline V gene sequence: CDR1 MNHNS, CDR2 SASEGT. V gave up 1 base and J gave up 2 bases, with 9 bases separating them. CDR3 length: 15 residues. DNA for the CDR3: TGTGCCAGCAGTGAAGTCGGGGGGCCTGGAAACACCATATATTTT. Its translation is CASSEVGGPGNTIYF.

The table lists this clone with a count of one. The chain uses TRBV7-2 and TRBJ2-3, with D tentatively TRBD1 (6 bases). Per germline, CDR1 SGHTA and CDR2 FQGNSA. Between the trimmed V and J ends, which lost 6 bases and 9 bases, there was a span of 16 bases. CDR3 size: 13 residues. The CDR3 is CASRLLWGLTQYF. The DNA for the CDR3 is TGTGCCAGCAGACTATTGTGGGGGCTAACGCAGTATTTT.

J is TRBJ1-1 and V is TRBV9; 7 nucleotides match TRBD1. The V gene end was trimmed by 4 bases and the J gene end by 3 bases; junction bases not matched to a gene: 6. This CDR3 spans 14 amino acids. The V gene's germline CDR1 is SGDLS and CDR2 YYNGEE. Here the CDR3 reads CASSRDRGDTEAFF. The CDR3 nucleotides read TGTGCCAGCAGCCGGGACAGAGGGGACACTGAAGCTTTCTTT. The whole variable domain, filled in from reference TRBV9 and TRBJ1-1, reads DSGVTQTPKHLITATGQRVTLRCSPRSGDLSVYWYQQSLDQGLQFLIQYYNGEERAKGNILERFSAQQFPDLHSELNLSSLELGDSALYFCASSRDRGDTEAFFGQGTRLTVV.

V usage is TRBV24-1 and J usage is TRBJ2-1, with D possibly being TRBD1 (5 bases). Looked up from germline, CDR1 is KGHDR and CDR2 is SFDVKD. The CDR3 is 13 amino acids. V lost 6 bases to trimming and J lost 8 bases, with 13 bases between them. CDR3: CATSTPWGDEQFF. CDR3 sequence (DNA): TGTGCCACCAGTACCCCCTGGGGCGATGAGCAGTTCTTC.

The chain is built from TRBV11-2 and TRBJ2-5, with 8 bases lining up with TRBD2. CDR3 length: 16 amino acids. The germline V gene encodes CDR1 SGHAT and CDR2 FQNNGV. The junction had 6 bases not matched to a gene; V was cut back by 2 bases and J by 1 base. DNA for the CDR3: TGTGCCAGCAGCTTATGGGGTAGCGGGGCCCAAGAGACCCAGTACTTC. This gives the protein CASSLWGSGAQETQYF. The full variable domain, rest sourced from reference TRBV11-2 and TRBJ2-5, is EAGVAQSPRYKIIEKRQSVAFWCNPISGHATLYWYQQILGQGPKLLIQFQNNGVVDDSQLPKDRFSAERLKGVDSTLKIQPAKLEDSAVYLCASSLWGSGAQETQYFGPGTRLLVL.